Each of the 12 T cell receptor beta chains below was sequenced from the same sample in a study of T cells in Graves' hyperthyroidism and ophthalmopathy. Template material for amplifying TCR beta CDR3 regions consisted of RNA transcripts. When the TCR CDR3 underwent first-round RT-PCR, the HTBI primer set was used. TCRdb itself ran the multiplex PCR reads through MiXCR, one entry per CDR3 protein. The sample records 250,000 to 300,000 distinct CDR3 sequences, 17% being singletons. Sequenced material: blood. These receptors were obtained from an older woman with Graves' ophthalmopathy.

This chain links TRBV27 with TRBJ2-7, with 9 bases identical to TRBD1. CDR3 length: 17 amino acids. Germline CDR1 reads MNHEY; CDR2 reads SMNVEV (reference sequence). The V segment lost 5 bases and the J segment 3 bases; nucleotides outside the gene matches: 14. The CDR3 is CASSHTGGVGSYYEQYF. In nucleotides, the CDR3 is TGTGCCAGCAGTCACACAGGGGGCGTCGGGTCATACTACGAGCAGTACTTC.

This clonotype was observed many times. J is TRBJ2-7 and V is TRBV7-9, with 10 bases aligning to TRBD1. Germline V gene data show CDR1 as SEHNR and CDR2 as FQNEAQ (reference sequence). There are 15 residues in the CDR3. Trimming at V came to 5 bases and at J to 0 bases, leaving 4 bases not matched to a gene. CDR3 in DNA: TGTGCCAGCAGCCCGGGACAGGGGAGCTCCTACGAGCAGTACTTC. It specifies CASSPGQGSSYEQYF.

This rearrangement joins TRBV5-1 to TRBJ2-7, with D possibly being TRBD1 (5 bases). Per germline, CDR1 SGHRS and CDR2 YFSETQ. Trimming stripped 0 bases from V and 2 bases from J, with 9 bases between. This CDR3 is built from 14 residues. In DNA, the CDR3 is TGCGCCAGCAGCTTGGGACAGCCCCCCTACGAGCAGTACTTC. This codes for CASSLGQPPYEQYF. Variable domain in full (rest from reference TRBV5-1 and TRBJ2-7): KAGVTQTPRYLIKTRGQQVTLSCSPISGHRSVSWYQQTPGQGLQFLFEYFSETQRNKGNFPGRFSGRQFSNSRSEMNVSTLELGDSALYLCASSLGQPPYEQYFGPGTRLTVT.

This clonotype was detected many times. J is TRBJ2-3 and V is TRBV20-1; D remains unclear. This CDR3 comprises 12 residues. The germline CDR1 and CDR2 sequences are DFQATT and SNEGSKA (reference sequence). Trimming pared 3 bases from V and 5 bases from J, leaving 9 bases between. DNA of the CDR3: TGCAGTGCTAGGAGTTCTGGAGATACGCAGTATTTT. Amino acids: CSARSSGDTQYF.

The chain has TRBV19 and TRBJ2-7; possibly TRBD2 for D (5 bases). The end of the DNA fits TRBJ2-1 better, so the J call may be wrong. The CDR3 spans 15 residues. Germline CDR1 reads LNHDA; CDR2 reads SQIVND (reference sequence). CDR3 sequence: CASSTGGSLSYEQFF. The DNA of the CDR3 is TGTGCCAGTAGTACTGGTGGGAGCCTCTCCTACGAGCAGTTCTTC.

This clonotype was picked up a small number of times. J is TRBJ2-7 and V is TRBV29-1; 9 bases line up with TRBD2. The CDR3 is made up of 19 amino acids. V lost 7 bases to trimming and J lost 5 bases; unmatched junction nucleotides: 27. The germline V gene has CDR1 SQVTM and CDR2 ANQGSEA. The CDR3 is CSARGGGLAGPNSLHEQYF. The CDR3 DNA is TGCAGCGCCCGGGGGGGGGGGCTAGCGGGACCCAACTCTCTGCACGAGCAGTACTTC.

This clonotype was recorded at least ten times. V is TRBV6-1 and J is TRBJ1-4, with 8 nucleotides matching TRBD1. CDR1 is MNHNS, CDR2 SASEGT, per germline. The CDR3 consists of 15 residues. Unmatched junction bases numbered 6, after V lost 6 bases and J lost 3 bases. In DNA, the CDR3 is TGTGCCAGCAGACCTCCGGGACAGGCTAATGAAAAACTGTTTTTT. Its protein is CASRPPGQANEKLFF.

The chain is built from TRBV10-3 and TRBJ2-7; D ambiguous. This CDR3 spans 11 amino acids. V lost 4 bases and J 2 bases, leaving 3 bases between the germline ends. The germline CDR1 and CDR2 sequences are ENHRY and SYGVKD. The CDR3 spells CAISGAYEQYF. CDR3 coding DNA: TGTGCCATCAGTGGAGCCTACGAGCAGTACTTC.

This clonotype was observed a few times. V is TRBV20-1 and J is TRBJ2-3; TRBD1 agrees at 10 bases. The CDR3 is made up of 15 amino acids. CDR1 DFQATT and CDR2 SNEGSKA come from the germline V gene (reference sequence). V shed 6 bases, J shed 0 bases, and the junction held 6 bases outside the gene matches. As DNA, the CDR3 is TGCAGTGCGTACGGGACAGGGGCGAGCACAGATACGCAGTATTTT. As protein: CSAYGTGASTDTQYF.

The chain recombines TRBV14 with TRBJ2-3; the D is unclear. The germline V gene has CDR1 SGHDN and CDR2 FVKESK. The V end lost 8 bases, the J end lost 1 base, and 10 bases lay between the germline ends. This CDR3 has 13 residues. CDR3 nucleotides: TGTGCCAGCGGAGTTCAGGGCACAGATACGCAGTATTTT. Encoded protein: CASGVQGTDTQYF.

There are many counts of this clonotype. V is TRBV12-3 or TRBV12-4 and J is TRBJ2-3; 8 bases line up with TRBD2. The CDR3 loop spans 16 amino acids. After removal of 7 bases from V and 1 base from J, the junction contained 10 bases not matched to a gene. Written as DNA, the CDR3 is TGTGCCAGCACCCTCAGGCTAGCGGGTGGCACAGATACGCAGTATTTT. Its translation: CASTLRLAGGTDTQYF.

Many counts were recorded for this clonotype. The V gene is TRBV7-3, the J gene TRBJ2-3; TRBD2 agrees at 12 bases. V shed 4 bases and J 6 bases; nucleotides not matched to a gene: 8. The length of the CDR3 is 16 residues. The V gene's germline CDR1 is SGHTA and CDR2 FQGTGA. The CDR3 nucleotides read TGTGCCAGCAGCTCTAGCGGGAGGGCCGGTGGGGATACGCAGTATTTT. Amino acid sequence: CASSSSGRAGGDTQYF.